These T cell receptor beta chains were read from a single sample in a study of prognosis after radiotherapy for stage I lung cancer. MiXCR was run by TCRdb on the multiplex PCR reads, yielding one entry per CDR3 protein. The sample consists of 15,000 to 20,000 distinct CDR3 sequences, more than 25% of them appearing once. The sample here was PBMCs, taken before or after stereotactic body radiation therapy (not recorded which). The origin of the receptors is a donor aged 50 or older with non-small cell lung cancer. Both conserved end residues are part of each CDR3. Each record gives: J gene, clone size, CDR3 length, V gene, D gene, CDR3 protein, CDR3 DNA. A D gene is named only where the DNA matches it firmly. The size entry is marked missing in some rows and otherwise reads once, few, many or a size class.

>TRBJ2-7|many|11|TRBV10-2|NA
CASGDFYEQYF
TGCGCCAGCGGCGACTTCTACGAGCAGTACTTC
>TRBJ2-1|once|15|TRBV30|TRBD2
CAWSLAGVEYNEQFF
TGTGCCTGGAGCCTAGCGGGAGTGGAGTACAATGAGCAGTTCTTC
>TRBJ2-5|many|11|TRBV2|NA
CASSGYETQYF
TGTGCCAGCAGCGGGTATGAGACCCAGTACTTC
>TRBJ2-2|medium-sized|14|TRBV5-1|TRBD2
CASSLALAGGELFF
TGCGCCAGCAGCTTGGCTCTAGCGGGCGGGGAGCTGTTTTTT
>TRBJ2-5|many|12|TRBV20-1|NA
CSARVSRETQYF
TGCAGTGCTAGGGTTAGCAGGGAGACCCAGTACTTC
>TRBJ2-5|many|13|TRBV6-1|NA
CATMSGEGETQYF
TGTGCCACAATGTCAGGGGAAGGAGAGACCCAGTACTTC
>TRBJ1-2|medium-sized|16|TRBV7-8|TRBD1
CASSLRFDRGRGGYTF
TGTGCCAGCAGCTTGCGGTTCGACAGGGGGCGCGGTGGCTACACCTTC
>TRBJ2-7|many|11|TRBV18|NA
CASSADYEQYF
TGTGCCAGCTCAGCGGACTACGAGCAGTACTTC
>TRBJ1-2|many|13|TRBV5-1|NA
CASSLGQLDGYTF
TGCGCCAGCAGCTTGGGACAGCTAGATGGCTACACCTTC
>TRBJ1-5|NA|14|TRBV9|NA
CASSVGRGDQNQHF
TGTGCCAGCAGCGTGGGACGAGGGGATCAGAACCAGCATTTT
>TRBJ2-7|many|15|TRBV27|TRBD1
CASRTPGGAPYEQYF
TGTGCCAGCAGAACTCCAGGGGGCGCGCCCTACGAGCAGTACTTC
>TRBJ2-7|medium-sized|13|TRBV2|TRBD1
CASSPTGGYEQYF
TGTGCCAGCAGTCCAACAGGGGGCTACGAGCAGTACTTC
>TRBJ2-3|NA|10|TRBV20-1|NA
CSTWTDTQYF
TGCAGTACTTGGACAGATACGCAGTATTTT
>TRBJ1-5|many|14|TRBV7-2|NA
CASSPEQGSQPQHF
TGTGCCAGCAGCCCAGAACAGGGTTCGCAGCCCCAGCATTTT
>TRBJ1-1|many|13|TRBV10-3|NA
CAIGGAGNTEAFF
TGTGCCATCGGGGGAGCTGGGAACACTGAAGCTTTCTTT
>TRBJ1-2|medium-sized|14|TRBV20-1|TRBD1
CSAPTGTGAYGYTF
TGCAGTGCTCCTACCGGGACAGGGGCCTATGGCTACACCTTC
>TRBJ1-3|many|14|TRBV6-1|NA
CASGGQSSGNTIYF
TGTGCCAGTGGGGGGCAGAGCTCTGGAAACACCATATATTTT
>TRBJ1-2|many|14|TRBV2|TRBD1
CASRERQGSYGYTF
TGTGCCAGCAGGGAGCGACAGGGTTCATATGGCTACACCTTC
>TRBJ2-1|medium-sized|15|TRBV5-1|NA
CASSLGRIPYNEQFF
TGCGCCAGCAGCTTGGGGCGCATCCCCTACAATGAGCAGTTCTTC
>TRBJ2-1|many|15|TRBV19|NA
CASSTDYSDYNEQFF
TGTGCCAGTAGTACCGACTACTCGGACTACAATGAGCAGTTCTTC
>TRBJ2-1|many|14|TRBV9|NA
CASSPPHGANEQFF
TGTGCCAGCAGCCCGCCCCACGGGGCGAATGAGCAGTTCTTC
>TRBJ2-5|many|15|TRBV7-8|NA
CASSPRPGALETQYF
TGTGCCAGCAGCCCCAGGCCAGGGGCTCTCGAGACCCAGTACTTC
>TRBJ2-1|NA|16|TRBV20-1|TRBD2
CSARRAVLAGDHEQFF
TGCAGTGCTAGACGCGCTGTGCTAGCGGGAGATCATGAGCAGTTCTTC
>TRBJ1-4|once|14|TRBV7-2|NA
CASSLVKEGEKLFF
TGTGCCAGCAGCTTGGTCAAGGAGGGTGAAAAACTGTTTTTT
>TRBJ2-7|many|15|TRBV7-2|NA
CASSLRKRSPYEQYF
TGTGCCAGCAGCTTACGTAAGCGCAGCCCCTACGAGCAGTACTTC
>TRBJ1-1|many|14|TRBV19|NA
CASSSGVFYTEAFF
TGTGCCAGTAGTTCGGGGGTTTTCTACACTGAAGCTTTCTTT
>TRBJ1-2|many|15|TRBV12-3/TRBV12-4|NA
CASSNPGHGDYGYTF
TGTGCCAGCAGTAACCCGGGACACGGGGACTATGGCTACACCTTC
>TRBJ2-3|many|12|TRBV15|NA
CATSRDLDTQYF
TGTGCCACCAGCAGAGATTTAGATACGCAGTATTTT
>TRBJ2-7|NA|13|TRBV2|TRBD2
CAASAGGRVDQYF
TGTGCCGCAAGTGCTGGCGGGAGGGTCGACCAGTACTTC
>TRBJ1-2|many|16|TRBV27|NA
CASSLYALQGGGGYTF
TGTGCCAGCAGTTTGTACGCCCTACAGGGCGGTGGGGGCTACACCTTC
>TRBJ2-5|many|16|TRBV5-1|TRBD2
CASSPGVAGPQETQYF
TGCGCCAGCAGCCCCGGGGTAGCGGGTCCCCAAGAGACCCAGTACTTC
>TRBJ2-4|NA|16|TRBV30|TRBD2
CSWSLLAGVEYNEQSF
TGTTCCTGGAGCCTACTAGCGGGAGTGGAGTACAATGAGCAGTCCTTC
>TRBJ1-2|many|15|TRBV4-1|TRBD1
CASSLQGGGNYGYTF
TGCGCCAGCAGTCTACAGGGAGGGGGCAACTATGGCTACACCTTC
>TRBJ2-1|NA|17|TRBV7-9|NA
CASSLPLGSGPYNEQFF
TGTGCCAGCAGCTTGCCCCTCGGATCCGGCCCCTACAATGAGCAGTTCTTC
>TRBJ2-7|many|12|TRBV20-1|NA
CSASRHSYEQYF
TGCAGTGCTTCACGTCACTCCTACGAGCAGTACTTC
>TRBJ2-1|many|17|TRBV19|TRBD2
CASIPPFGEGRNNEQFF
TGTGCCAGTATACCCCCTTTCGGGGAGGGTCGGAACAATGAGCAGTTCTTC
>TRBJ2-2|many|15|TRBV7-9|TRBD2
CASIRLAGEVGELFF
TGTGCCAGCATTAGACTAGCGGGAGAAGTCGGGGAGCTGTTTTTT
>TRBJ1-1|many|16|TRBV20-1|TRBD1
CSARVVSGQLNTEAFF
TGCAGTGCTAGAGTCGTTTCGGGACAGTTGAACACTGAAGCTTTCTTT
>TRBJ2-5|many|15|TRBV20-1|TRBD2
CSAGLAGGMRETQYF
TGCAGTGCAGGACTAGCGGGGGGGATGAGGGAGACCCAGTACTTC
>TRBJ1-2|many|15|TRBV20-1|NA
CSAPSRGLSPGGYTF
TGCAGTGCTCCTAGCCGGGGGTTAAGCCCCGGCGGCTACACCTTC
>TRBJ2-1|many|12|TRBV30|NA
CAWSGLYNEQFF
TGTGCCTGGAGTGGACTTTACAATGAGCAGTTCTTC
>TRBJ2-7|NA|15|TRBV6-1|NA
CTSNPSAAAVYEQYF
TGTACCAGCAATCCAAGTGCTGCAGCGGTCTACGAGCAGTACTTC
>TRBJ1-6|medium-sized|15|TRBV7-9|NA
CASSLEGRANSPLHF
TGTGCCAGCAGCTTAGAGGGGAGAGCGAATTCACCCCTCCACTTT
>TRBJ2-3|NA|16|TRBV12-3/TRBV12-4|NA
CASGPGVAYVTDTQYF
TGTGCCAGTGGCCCAGGGGTAGCGTACGTCACAGATACGCAGTATTTT
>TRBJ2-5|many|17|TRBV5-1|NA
CASSSSGQAGRVQAQYF
TGCGCCAGCAGCTCCTCGGGACAGGCCGGGAGGGTTCAGGCCCAGTACTTC
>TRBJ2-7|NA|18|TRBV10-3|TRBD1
CAIIGRQGAISDKYEQYF
TGTGCCATCATTGGCCGACAGGGGGCGATTTCGGACAAGTACGAGCAGTACTTC
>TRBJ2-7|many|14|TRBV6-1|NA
CASSAGTEVYEQYF
TGTGCCAGCAGTGCCGGGACGGAGGTCTACGAGCAGTACTTC
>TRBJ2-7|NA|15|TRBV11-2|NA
CASSVNLDVSYEQYF
TGTGCCAGCAGCGTTAATCTGGACGTATCCTATGAGCAGTACTTC
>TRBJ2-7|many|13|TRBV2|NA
CASSEGQSYEQYF
TGTGCCAGCAGTGAAGGTCAGTCCTACGAGCAGTACTTC
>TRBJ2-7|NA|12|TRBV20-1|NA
CSASPGAREQYF
TGCAGTGCTAGTCCGGGGGCGCGAGAGCAGTACTTC
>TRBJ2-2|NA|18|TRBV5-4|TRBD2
CASSLGAGTSGRTGELFF
TGTGCCAGCAGCTTGGGGGCCGGGACTAGCGGGAGAACCGGGGAGCTGTTTTTT
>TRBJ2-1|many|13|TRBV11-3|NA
CASSLGALNEQFF
TGTGCCAGCAGCTTAGGGGCGTTGAATGAGCAGTTCTTC
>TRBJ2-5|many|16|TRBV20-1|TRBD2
CSAPGLAGAGWETQYF
TGCAGTGCTCCGGGACTAGCGGGAGCGGGGTGGGAGACCCAGTACTTC
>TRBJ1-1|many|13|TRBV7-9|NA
CASVGVLNTEAFF
TGTGCCAGCGTAGGGGTGTTGAACACTGAAGCTTTCTTT
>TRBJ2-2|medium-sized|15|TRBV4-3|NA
CASSQGLGVTGELFF
TGCGCCAGCAGCCAAGGCTTAGGGGTGACCGGGGAGCTGTTTTTT
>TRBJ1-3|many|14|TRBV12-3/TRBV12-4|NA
CASSFRHSGNTIYF
TGTGCCAGCAGTTTTCGGCACTCTGGAAACACCATATATTTT
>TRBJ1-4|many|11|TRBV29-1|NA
CSVIDSRKLFF
TGCAGCGTCATAGACAGCCGAAAACTGTTTTTT
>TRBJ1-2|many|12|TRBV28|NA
CASTDTNYGYTF
TGTGCCAGCACCGACACTAACTATGGCTACACCTTC
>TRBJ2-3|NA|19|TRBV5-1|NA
CASRHQRVRLHKSTDTQYF
TGCGCCAGCCGTCACCAGCGTGTCCGACTCCACAAAAGCACAGATACGCAGTATTTT
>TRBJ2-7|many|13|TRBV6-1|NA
CASAERPAYEQYF
TGTGCCAGCGCCGAGCGACCCGCCTACGAGCAGTACTTC